The 25 T cell receptor beta chains below all came from one sample that was sequenced in a study of cytomegalovirus exposure and HLA in healthy donors. PCR amplification relied on 60 Vbeta primers (plus 13 Jbeta primers). Measured with immunoSEQ multiplex PCR; TCRdb has only the in-frame clones, and not every one. The sample lists approximately 110,000 clones, roughly 68% occurring once. The sequenced sample consisted of PBMCs. These TCRs come from a woman aged 45-65 years in good health and CMV-seropositive.

The chain is built from TRBV30 and TRBJ2-2; unclear D gene. The germline CDR1 and CDR2 sequences are GTSNPN and SVGIG (reference sequence). Trimming stripped 3 bases from V and 1 base from J, with 6 bases between. This CDR3 comprises 13 residues. The CDR3 region has the DNA TGTGCCTGGAGATTACAGAACACCGGGGAGCTGTTTTTT. Protein sequence: CAWRLQNTGELFF.

V and J are TRBV7-2 and TRBJ2-7; 7 nucleotides line up with TRBD2. Germline assignment: CDR1 SGHTA and CDR2 FQGNSA. J gave up 8 bases and V 5 bases, and 12 bases lay outside the gene matches. CDR3 length equals 14 residues. The CDR3: CASSIRDYSSQQYF. DNA for the CDR3: TGTGCCAGCAGCATCCGGGACTATTCCTCCCAGCAGTACTTC.

This clone turned up a few times. V is TRBV4-2 and J is TRBJ1-4; no firm D call. V lost 2 bases to trimming and J lost 0 bases, with 10 bases between them. The CDR3 runs 16 residues. Germline CDR1 reads LGHNA; CDR2 reads YNFKEQ. DNA for the CDR3: TGTGCCAGCAGCCAACTGGCGGTTGCAACTAATGAAAAACTGTTTTTT. It yields the protein CASSQLAVATNEKLFF.

This clone appeared a few times. V and J are TRBV15 and TRBJ2-3; tentatively, D is TRBD2 (5 bases). Germline V CDR1 and CDR2: LNHNV, YYDKDF (reference sequence). CDR3 length: 13 amino acids. Trimming stripped 8 bases from V and 0 bases from J, with 9 bases between. CDR3 residues: CATRGSSTDTQYF. The CDR3, as DNA: TGTGCCACCCGGGGATCTAGCACAGATACGCAGTATTTT.

This chain links TRBV7-2 with TRBJ1-5, with D perhaps TRBD1 (6 bases). Trimming shortened V by 0 bases and J by 6 bases, and 9 bases separated the two germline ends. CDR1 is SGHTA, CDR2 FQGNSA, per germline. CDR3 size: 14 residues. The CDR3 sequence: CASSLAGGAQPQHF. The DNA of the CDR3 is TGTGCCAGCAGCTTAGCAGGGGGGGCTCAGCCCCAGCATTTT.

This clone has only one observation. V is TRBV7-9 and J is TRBJ1-3; TRBD1 agrees at 7 bases. The CDR3 consists of 17 residues. Unmatched junction bases numbered 6, after V lost 1 base and J lost 0 bases. The germline V gene encodes CDR1 SEHNR and CDR2 FQNEAQ (reference sequence). The CDR3 sequence: CASSLGGGGDSGNTIYF. DNA for the CDR3: TGTGCCAGCAGCTTAGGTGGAGGGGGCGACTCTGGAAACACCATATATTTT.

The chain carries TRBV29-1 and TRBJ2-1; possible D gene TRBD2, 5 bases. There are 15 residues in the CDR3. From germline, CDR1 is SQVTM and CDR2 ANQGSEA. Trimming shortened V by 1 base and J by 2 bases, and 12 bases separated the two germline ends. The CDR3 region is CSVEGLPATYNEQFF. The CDR3 nucleotides read TGCAGCGTTGAAGGACTACCTGCTACCTACAATGAGCAGTTCTTC.

This chain connects TRBV5-1 to TRBJ1-2; 7 bases are a match to TRBD1. This CDR3 region has 15 residues. Looked up from germline, CDR1 is SGHRS and CDR2 is YFSETQ. V dropped 0 bases and J dropped 4; count of bases not matched to a gene: 6. The CDR3 loop is CASSLADRVVYGYTF. CDR3 bases: TGCGCCAGCAGCTTGGCCGACAGGGTAGTCTATGGCTACACCTTC.

The genes are TRBV6-5 and TRBJ1-1, with 9 bases identical to TRBD1. This CDR3 spans 15 amino acids. The V segment lost 6 bases and the J segment 5 bases; nucleotides outside the gene matches: 10. Germline values: CDR1 MNHEY, CDR2 SVGAGI. CDR3 loop: CASRDITGGKTEAFF. CDR3 DNA: TGTGCCAGCAGGGATATTACAGGGGGCAAGACTGAAGCTTTCTTT.

This clone was picked up one time. The V call is TRBV9, the J call TRBJ2-7; the match to TRBD1 covers 8 bases. The CDR3 has 15 residues. V lost 4 bases and J lost 2; bases outside the gene matches: 8. Germline V gene sequence: CDR1 SGDLS, CDR2 YYNGEE. The CDR3 is CASSPAGTGAYEQYF. The CDR3 nucleotides are TGTGCCAGCAGCCCGGCCGGGACAGGTGCCTACGAGCAGTACTTC.

The chain has TRBV11-3 and TRBJ1-2; D call uncertain. From germline, CDR1 is SGHNT and CDR2 YENEEA. The CDR3 covers 11 residues. Trimming took 7 bases from V and 1 from J, leaving 4 bases between them. Here the CDR3 DNA reads TGTGCCAGCATCTGTAACTATGGCTACACCTTC. Its translation is CASICNYGYTF.

This chain uses TRBV20-1 with TRBJ1-1; D is unresolved. CDR1 is DFQATT and CDR2 is SNEGSKA in the germline V gene (reference sequence). Between the trimmed V and J ends, which lost 0 bases and 7 bases, there was a span of 6 bases. The CDR3 loop spans 11 amino acids. The chain's CDR3 is CSARDLGEAFF. The CDR3 bases are TGCAGTGCTAGAGATCTCGGTGAAGCTTTCTTT.

This sequence joins TRBV19 and TRBJ1-5; no firm D call. V gave up 4 bases and J gave up 6 bases, with 22 bases separating them. This CDR3 comprises 17 residues. Per germline, CDR1 LNHDA and CDR2 SQIVND (reference sequence). The CDR3 nucleotides are TGTGCCAGTAGTACTGAGGGAAAGGAAGGGATAGGTCAGCCCCAGCATTTT. This codes for CASSTEGKEGIGQPQHF. The variable domain in full, with the rest retrieved from reference TRBV19 and TRBJ1-5, is DGGITQSPKYLFRKEGQNVTLSCEQNLNHDAMYWYRQDPGQGLRLIYYSQIVNDFQKGDIAEGYSVSREKKESFPLTVTSAQKNPTAFYLCASSTEGKEGIGQPQHFGDGTRLSIL.

V is TRBV2 and J is TRBJ2-3, with TRBD2 matching 12 bases. Germline CDR1 SNHLY, CDR2 FYNNEI. The V segment lost 5 bases and the J segment 5 bases; nucleotides outside the gene matches: 5. This CDR3 has 15 amino acids. The CDR3 DNA follows: TGTGCCAGCAGTCTAGCGGGGGGGCCAGGAGATACGCAGTATTTT. Amino acid sequence: CASSLAGGPGDTQYF.

The chain uses TRBV27 and TRBJ1-4; D is unresolved. This CDR3 is built from 15 residues. The V gene lost 3 bases and the J gene lost 0 bases, with 8 bases spanning the gap. Germline V CDR1 and CDR2: MNHEY, SMNVEV (reference sequence). The CDR3 bases are TGTGCCAGCAGTTTCCTACCCTCAACTAATGAAAAACTGTTTTTT. Translating it yields CASSFLPSTNEKLFF.

The CDR3 region has the DNA TGCGCCAGCAGCCAAGATCCTCAACTCCCACAGCAGCAGTACTTC. The encoded protein is CASSQDPQLPQQQYF. The chain is built from TRBV4-3 and TRBJ2-7, with no clear D. There are 15 residues in the CDR3. Germline V CDR1 and CDR2: LGHNA, YSLEER. V lost 0 bases and J lost 8, with 17 bases in between.

The chain's CDR3 is CASSLIPGGNEQFF. DNA of the CDR3: TGCGCCAGCAGCTTGATCCCGGGGGGCAATGAGCAGTTCTTC. The V gene is TRBV5-1, the J gene TRBJ2-1, with TRBD2 matching over 7 bases. Germline V CDR1 and CDR2: SGHRS, YFSETQ. This CDR3 is 14 amino acids long. Losses at the gene ends were 1 base for V and 6 bases for J; bases not matched to a gene: 4.

CDR3 region: CASSPPGLNEKLFF. The CDR3 nucleotides are TGTGCCAGCTCACCACCTGGGCTTAATGAAAAACTGTTTTTT. V gene TRBV18 combines with J gene TRBJ1-4; D is uncertain. Germline lookup yields CDR1 KGHSH and CDR2 LQKENI. This CDR3 contains 14 residues. Trimming left V 0 bases short and J 4 bases short, with 6 bases between. The full variable domain, in which reference TRBV18 and TRBJ1-4 provide the parts outside the CDR3, is NAGVMQNPRHLVRRRGQEARLRCSPMKGHSHVYWYRQLPEEGLKFMVYLQKENIIDESGMPKERFSAEFPKEGPSILRIQQVVRGDSAAYFCASSPPGLNEKLFFGSGTQLSVL.

The chain recombines TRBV5-1 with TRBJ2-5; 9 bases align to TRBD1. This CDR3 is 15 amino acids long. Germline lookup yields CDR1 SGHRS and CDR2 YFSETQ. V lost 4 bases and J lost 2; bases outside the gene matches: 6. CDR3 sequence reads: CASSEGTGKQETQYF. In DNA form, the CDR3 reads TGCGCCAGCAGCGAGGGGACAGGGAAACAAGAGACCCAGTACTTC.

As to this clone: A read error may account for a junction end that differs from germline. V usage is TRBV4-2 and J usage is TRBJ1-2, with TRBD1 identical over 7 bases. This CDR3 region has 13 residues. Germline CDR1 and CDR2: LGHNA and YNFKEQ. The CDR3, as DNA: TGTGTCAGCAGCCACGACAGGGCTGATGGCTACACCTTC. The encoded protein is CVSSHDRADGYTF.

This clone was found a few times. This chain links TRBV5-1 with TRBJ1-6, with 8 bases lining up with TRBD1. This CDR3 contains 16 residues. Germline V gene data show CDR1 as SGHRS and CDR2 as YFSETQ. J lost 10 bases, V lost 0 bases, and 9 bases had no gene match. CDR3 bases: TGCGCCAGCAGCTTGGCCGCCGGACAGGGCGGATCACCCCTCCACTTT. Its translation is CASSLAAGQGGSPLHF.

The chain combines TRBV5-1 with TRBJ2-5, with TRBD2 matching over 7 bases. The V and J ends lost 3 bases and 2 bases, in that order; junction bases with no gene match: 10. The CDR3 loop spans 16 amino acids. Per the germline V gene, CDR1 is SGHRS and CDR2 is YFSETQ. In nucleotides, the CDR3 is TGCGCCAGCAGCTGGACCTTGGGGGGGAGACAAGAGACCCAGTACTTC. Amino acid sequence: CASSWTLGGRQETQYF.

The chain links TRBV21-1 to TRBJ2-7; no check of the table's D call, TRBD1, against the DNA was made. TRBV21-1 is tagged as a pseudogene. The CDR3 spans 15 residues. CDR3 sequence (DNA): TGTGCCAGGAAACCGACGATCACAGGGGAACTCGAGCAGTACTTC. It specifies CARKPTITGELEQYF.

This chain connects TRBV5-1 to TRBJ1-3; D call uncertain. Germline V gene data show CDR1 as SGHRS and CDR2 as YFSETQ. The CDR3 contains 13 residues. Trimming removed 5 bases at V and 0 bases at J, with 6 bases between. The CDR3 DNA sequence: TGCGCCAGCAGACAGTACTCTGGAAACACCATATATTTT. Its protein product is CASRQYSGNTIYF.

CDR3 bases: TGTGCCAGCAGTTTATCAGGTAATCGGCGCGAGCAGTACTTC. This encodes CASSLSGNRREQYF. The chain recombines TRBV5-6 with TRBJ2-7; no clear D gene. The germline V and J ends were trimmed by 5 bases and 6 bases, with 18 bases remaining between them. The CDR3 extends over 14 amino acids. CDR1 and CDR2 (germline): SGHDT, YYEEEE.